This T cell receptor beta chain was sequenced for a study of cytomegalovirus exposure and HLA in healthy donors. Whole-study results and caveats: A classifier reportedly called cytomegalovirus status with high sensitivity and specificity. Listed as cytomegalovirus-associated were more than 150 TCR beta chains.

The protocol was immunoSEQ multiplex PCR, while the TCRdb copy is restricted to in-frame clones and leaves out a portion. Counted here are fewer than 300,000 clones, 88% occurring once; the ten biggest clones make up over 0.85%. Germline V gene data show CDR1 as MNHNS and CDR2 as SASEGT. Germline trimming cut 2 bases from V and 0 bases from J; bases unmatched to any gene: 6. CDR3 length equals 18 residues. Concerning this clone: Its cognate antigen is unknown.

The sequence came from a woman in her late teens or twenties in good health and CMV-seronegative. The sample comprised PBMCs. The V gene is TRBV6-1, the J gene TRBJ2-3, with 12 nucleotides matching TRBD2. The CDR3 region has the DNA TGTGCCAGCAGTGAAAGAGGACTAGCGGGGTCTAGCACAGATACGCAGTATTTT. This translates into CASSERGLAGSSTDTQYF.